This T cell receptor beta chain was identified in a study of CD8 T cells in ankylosing spondylitis. Regarding the study as a whole: Those disease-linked clones were CD8+; they were also relatively rare in peripheral blood. Reportedly, matched ankylosing spondylitis synovial fluid was significantly enriched for disease-linked clones. Characteristic, it appeared, of ankylosing spondylitis blood was a TCR beta motif of roughly eight highly homologous variants.

TCR beta libraries were made by quantitative 5'-RACE with molecular barcodes. TCRdb fed the 5' RACE reads into MiXCR, producing one record per CDR3 protein. The sample has about 400,000 distinct CDR3 sequences, 20% seen once. V was cut by 11 bases and J by 7 bases, with 11 bases left in between. Germline V gene lookup returns CDR1 ENHRY and CDR2 SYGVKD. The CDR3 length is 11 residues. As regards this clonotype: What it binds is not known.

The TCR sequence derives from a male donor with ankylosing spondylitis or in good health (not recorded which). Input material: blood, either unsorted or a sorted T cell fraction (not recorded which). V and J are TRBV10-3 and TRBJ2-2; tentative D call: TRBD2 (5 bases). Here the CDR3 reads CAAAGVGELFF. CDR3 sequence (DNA): TGTGCCGCCGCCGGGGTCGGGGAGCTGTTTTTT.